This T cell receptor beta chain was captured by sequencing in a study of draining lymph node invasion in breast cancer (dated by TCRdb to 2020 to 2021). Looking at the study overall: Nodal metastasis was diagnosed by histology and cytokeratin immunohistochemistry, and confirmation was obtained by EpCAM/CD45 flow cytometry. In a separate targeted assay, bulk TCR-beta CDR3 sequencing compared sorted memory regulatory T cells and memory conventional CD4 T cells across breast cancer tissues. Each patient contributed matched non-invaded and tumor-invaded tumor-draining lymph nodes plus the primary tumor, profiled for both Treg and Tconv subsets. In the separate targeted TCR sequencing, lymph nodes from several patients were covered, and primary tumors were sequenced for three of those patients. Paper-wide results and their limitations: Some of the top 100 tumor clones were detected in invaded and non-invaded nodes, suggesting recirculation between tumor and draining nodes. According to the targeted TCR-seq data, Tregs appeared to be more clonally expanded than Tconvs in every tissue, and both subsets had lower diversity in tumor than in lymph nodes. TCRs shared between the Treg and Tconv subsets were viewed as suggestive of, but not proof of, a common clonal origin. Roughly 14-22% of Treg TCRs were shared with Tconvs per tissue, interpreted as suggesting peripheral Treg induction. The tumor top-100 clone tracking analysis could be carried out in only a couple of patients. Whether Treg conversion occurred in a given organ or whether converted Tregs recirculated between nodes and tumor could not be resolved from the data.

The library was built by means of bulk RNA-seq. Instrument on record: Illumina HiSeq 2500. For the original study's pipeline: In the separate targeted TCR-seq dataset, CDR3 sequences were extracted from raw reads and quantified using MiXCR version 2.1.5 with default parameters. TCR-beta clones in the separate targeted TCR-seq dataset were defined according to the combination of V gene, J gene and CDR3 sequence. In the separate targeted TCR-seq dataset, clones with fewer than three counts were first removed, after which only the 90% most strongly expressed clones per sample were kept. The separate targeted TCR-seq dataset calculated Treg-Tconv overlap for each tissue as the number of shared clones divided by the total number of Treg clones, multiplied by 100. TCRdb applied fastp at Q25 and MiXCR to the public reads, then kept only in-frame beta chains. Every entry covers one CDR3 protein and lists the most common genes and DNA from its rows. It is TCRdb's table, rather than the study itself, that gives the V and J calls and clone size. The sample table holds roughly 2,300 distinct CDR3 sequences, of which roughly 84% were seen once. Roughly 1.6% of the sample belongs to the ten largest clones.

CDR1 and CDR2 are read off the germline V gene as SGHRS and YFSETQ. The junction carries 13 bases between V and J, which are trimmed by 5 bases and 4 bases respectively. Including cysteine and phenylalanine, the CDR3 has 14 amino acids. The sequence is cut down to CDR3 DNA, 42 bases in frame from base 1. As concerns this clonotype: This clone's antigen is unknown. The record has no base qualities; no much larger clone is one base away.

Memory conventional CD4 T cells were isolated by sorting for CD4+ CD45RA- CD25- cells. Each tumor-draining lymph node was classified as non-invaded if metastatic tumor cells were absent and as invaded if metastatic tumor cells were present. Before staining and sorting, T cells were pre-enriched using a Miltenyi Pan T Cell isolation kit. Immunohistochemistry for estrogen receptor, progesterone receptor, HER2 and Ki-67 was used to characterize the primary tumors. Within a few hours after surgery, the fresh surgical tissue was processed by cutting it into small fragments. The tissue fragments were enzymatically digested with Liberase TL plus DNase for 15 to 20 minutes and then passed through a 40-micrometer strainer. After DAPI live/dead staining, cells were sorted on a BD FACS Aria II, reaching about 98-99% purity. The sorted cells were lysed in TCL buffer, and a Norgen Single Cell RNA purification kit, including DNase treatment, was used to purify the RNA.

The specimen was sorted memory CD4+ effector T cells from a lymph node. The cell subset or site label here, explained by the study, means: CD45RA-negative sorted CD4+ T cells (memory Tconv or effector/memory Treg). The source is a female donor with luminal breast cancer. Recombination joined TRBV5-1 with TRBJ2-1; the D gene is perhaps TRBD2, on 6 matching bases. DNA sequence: TGCGCCAGCAGACGGGACTCAGCTTACAATGAGCAGTTCTTC. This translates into CASRRDSAYNEQFF.